A single sample gave rise to the 27 T cell receptor beta chains below, sequenced in a study of blood T cell repertoires in COVID-19. Profiling relied on immunoSEQ multiplex PCR, and the TCRdb table lists in-frame clones only, not all of them. This sample has about 100,000 clones, with 88% found just once. The specimen sequenced was peripheral blood. The receptors were sampled from an older woman with acute or convalescent COVID-19.

The CDR3 bases are TGTGCCAGCAGTCTGACGGAGGATCAGCCCCAGCATTTT. Its protein is CASSLTEDQPQHF. This sequence joins TRBV6-4 and TRBJ1-5; D gene uncertain. CDR1 is MRHNA, CDR2 SNTAGT, per germline. Trimming pared 5 bases from V and 5 bases from J, leaving 10 bases between. The length of the CDR3 is 13 residues.

The chain couples TRBV6-5 to TRBJ1-4; TRBD1 matches at 7 bases. CDR3 size: 14 residues. Trimming cost V 11 bases and J 0 bases; bases outside gene matches: 6. Germline-derived CDR1 and CDR2 are MNHEY and SVGAGI. The DNA for the CDR3 is TGTGCCGGCCGGACAGGCCCAACTAATGAAAAACTGTTTTTT. It encodes CAGRTGPTNEKLFF.

The gene calls are TRBV11-2 and TRBJ2-2; 9 bases align to TRBD1. The CDR3 totals 14 residues. V was pared by 4 bases and J by 8 bases, with 5 bases of the junction left unmatched. Germline V gene data show CDR1 as SGHAT and CDR2 as FQNNGV. CDR3 sequence (DNA): TGTGCCAGCAGCTCATGGACAGGGGCAGGGGAGCTGTTTTTT. Translated, it gives CASSSWTGAGELFF.

V and J are TRBV28 and TRBJ1-5; 8 bases match TRBD1. After removal of 6 bases from V and 5 bases from J, the junction contained 9 bases not matched to a gene. The CDR3 is 15 residues long. Germline V gene sequence: CDR1 MDHEN, CDR2 SYDVKM. The CDR3: CASSSGQGVHQPQHF. As DNA, the CDR3 is TGTGCCAGCAGCTCAGGACAGGGCGTACATCAGCCCCAGCATTTT.

The chain employs TRBV27 and TRBJ1-4, with D possibly TRBD1 on 5 matching bases. The germline gives CDR1 MNHEY, CDR2 SMNVEV (reference sequence). V lost 6 bases to trimming and J lost 8 bases, with 16 bases between them. The CDR3 is 14 amino acids. The CDR3 region has the DNA TGTGCCAGCAGCCCATTCAGGGAGGGGGAAAAACTGTTTTTT. This sequence encodes CASSPFREGEKLFF.

The chain employs TRBV6-1 and TRBJ1-1; no definite D call. Germline assignment: CDR1 MNHNS and CDR2 SASEGT. V was pared by 2 bases and J by 1 base, with 8 bases between. The CDR3 totals 14 residues. The CDR3 bases are TGTGCCAGCAGTGAAAACAGTAAGAACACTGAAGCTTTCTTT. This gives the protein CASSENSKNTEAFF.

The genes are TRBV10-1 and TRBJ2-3; perhaps TRBD2 as D (6 bases). Germline CDR1 reads WNHNN; CDR2 reads SYGVQD (reference sequence). This CDR3 comprises 15 residues. V was shortened by 0 bases and J by 0 bases, with 7 bases between the two germline ends. CDR3 in amino acids: CASSESGLSTDTQYF. CDR3 nucleotide sequence: TGCGCCAGCAGTGAGTCGGGACTTAGCACAGATACGCAGTATTTT.

In its sample, this clone was seen a few times. The V and J genes are TRBV3-1 (or the pseudogene TRBV3-2) and TRBJ1-6, with D uncertain. CDR1 LGHDT and CDR2 YNNKEL come from the germline V gene (reference sequence). Trimming took off 2 bases at V and 1 base at J, with 12 bases between the two ends. The CDR3 spans 17 residues. The CDR3 spells CASSQLRSRSYNSPLHF. DNA of the CDR3: TGTGCCAGCAGCCAACTCCGGAGTAGGTCCTATAATTCACCCCTCCACTTT.

V and J are TRBV5-5 and TRBJ1-3; D remains unclear. V lost 4 bases and J lost 4, with 15 bases in between. This CDR3 spans 15 amino acids. Germline CDR1 is SGHKS and CDR2 is YYEKEE (reference sequence). CDR3: CASSGQARAGNTIYF. The DNA of the CDR3 is TGTGCCAGCAGCGGTCAGGCCCGCGCGGGAAACACCATATATTTT.

The chain joins TRBV4-2 to TRBJ1-1; tentative D call: TRBD1 (5 bases). Germline CDR1 LGHNA, CDR2 YNFKEQ. The V end lost 4 bases, the J end lost 6 bases, and 15 bases lay between the germline ends. The CDR3 totals 14 residues. The CDR3 loop reads CASSPRQNYPEAFF. CDR3 sequence (DNA): TGTGCCAGCAGCCCCCGACAGAACTACCCTGAAGCTTTCTTT.

The genes are TRBV19 and TRBJ2-1; no clear D. This CDR3 is 13 amino acids long. Trimming took 4 bases from V and 4 from J, leaving 8 bases between them. Germline assignment: CDR1 LNHDA and CDR2 SQIVND (reference sequence). In nucleotides, the CDR3 is TGTGCCAGTAGTAGTTTCGGTTACAATGAGCAGTTCTTC. It encodes CASSSFGYNEQFF.

This sequence joins TRBV7-9 and TRBJ1-5; possible D gene TRBD1, 5 bases. CDR1 is SEHNR and CDR2 is FQNEAQ in the germline V gene (reference sequence). This CDR3 contains 17 residues. Trimming left V 0 bases short and J 0 bases short, with 12 bases between. The DNA for the CDR3 is TGTGCCAGCAGCTTAGCGGGGGAGGCTTATAGCAATCAGCCCCAGCATTTT. Encoded protein: CASSLAGEAYSNQPQHF.

V usage is TRBV29-1 and J usage is TRBJ1-1; perhaps TRBD1 as D (6 bases). Trimming took 7 bases from V and 5 from J, leaving 20 bases between them. The CDR3 consists of 14 residues. Germline assignment: CDR1 SQVTM and CDR2 ANQGSEA. The CDR3 protein is CSARGGEGWTEAFF. CDR3 sequence (DNA): TGCAGCGCCCGAGGGGGGGAAGGATGGACTGAAGCTTTCTTT.

CDR3 sequence reads: CASSSTGTGNGEPQHF. The CDR3 DNA reads as TGCGCCAGCAGCTCAACCGGGACAGGGAATGGGGAGCCCCAGCATTTT. The V gene is TRBV5-1, the J gene TRBJ1-5; 9 bases match TRBD1. With V trimmed by 3 bases and J by 8 bases, 12 bases remained unmatched. Germline CDR1 and CDR2: SGHRS and YFSETQ. The CDR3 extends over 16 amino acids.

This clone was picked up one time. The chain uses TRBV28 and TRBJ1-5, with 9 bases fitting TRBD1. V gave up 7 bases and J gave up 4 bases; unmatched junction bases: 8. The CDR3 runs 15 residues. Germline V gives CDR1 MDHEN, CDR2 SYDVKM. For the CDR3, the DNA is TGTGCCAGCACCTCAACAGGGGGCCTGAATCAGCCCCAGCATTTT. It codes for CASTSTGGLNQPQHF.

In its sample, this clone was seen a few times. This chain connects TRBV12-1 to TRBJ1-2; whether TRBD1, the table's D call, matches the DNA was not checked. TRBV12-1 is a known pseudogene. The CDR3 runs 15 residues. CDR3 coding DNA: TGTGCCAGCAGCTTCCGGGACAGGGATCGGTATGGCTACACCTTC. As protein: CASSFRDRDRYGYTF.

The chain has TRBV11-3 and TRBJ2-3, with a weak D call TRBD1 (6 bases). Germline V gene data show CDR1 as SGHNT and CDR2 as YENEEA. The ends were cut back, 4 bases at V and 2 bases at J, with 16 bases in the middle. The CDR3 contains 16 residues. The CDR3 bases are TGTGCCAGCAGCTCGTCGCCGGGGACAAACACAGATACGCAGTATTTT. Translated, it gives CASSSSPGTNTDTQYF.

The chain links TRBV5-4 to TRBJ1-1, with D possibly matching TRBD1 (6 bases). The CDR3 has 16 residues. Germline V gene data show CDR1 as SGHNT and CDR2 as YYREEE (reference sequence). Between the trimmed V and J ends, which lost 4 bases and 1 base, there was a span of 17 bases. CDR3 in amino acids: CASSIGAGVANTEAFF. CDR3 nucleotide sequence: TGTGCCAGCAGCATTGGGGCAGGGGTCGCGAACACTGAAGCTTTCTTT.

The chain joins TRBV6-1 to TRBJ2-7; 7 nucleotides line up with TRBD2. With 3 bases clipped from V and 4 bases from J, the junction kept 6 bases outside the gene matches. The CDR3 has 14 residues. Germline CDR1 reads MNHNS; CDR2 reads SASEGT. As DNA, the CDR3 is TGTGCCAGCAGTGAGCCTAGCGGCGCTTACGAGCAGTACTTC. Translation: CASSEPSGAYEQYF.

V gene TRBV6-1 combines with J gene TRBJ1-5; 8 nucleotides agree with TRBD1. This CDR3 contains 15 residues. Unmatched junction bases numbered 3, after V lost 3 bases and J lost 2 bases. Looked up from germline, CDR1 is MNHNS and CDR2 is SASEGT. CDR3 protein: CASSEGGQGNQPQHF. CDR3 coding DNA: TGTGCCAGCAGTGAGGGGGGACAGGGCAATCAGCCCCAGCATTTT.

The chain is built from TRBV5-1 and TRBJ2-5, with 11 nucleotides matching TRBD2. V lost 4 bases to trimming and J lost 3 bases; unmatched junction nucleotides: 2. Germline V gene lookup returns CDR1 SGHRS and CDR2 YFSETQ. This CDR3 is built from 14 residues. DNA for the CDR3: TGCGCCAGCAGCACGGGACTAGCGGAAGAGACCCAGTACTTC. Its translation: CASSTGLAEETQYF.

This sequence joins TRBV19 and TRBJ2-7, with D possibly matching TRBD2 (6 bases). Deletions cut 3 bases from V and 1 base from J, with 13 bases between. Per the germline V gene, CDR1 is LNHDA and CDR2 is SQIVND (reference sequence). The CDR3 is 15 residues long. For the CDR3, the DNA is TGTGCCAGTAGTATTCGGGCGGGGCTATCCTACGAGCAGTACTTC. Translation: CASSIRAGLSYEQYF.

The sample holds one count of this clone. The chain joins TRBV19 to TRBJ1-5; D unclear. Germline V lookup: CDR1 LNHDA, CDR2 SQIVND (reference sequence). The CDR3 runs to 17 residues. With 6 bases removed from V and 0 bases from J, the gap between germline ends came to 18 bases. The CDR3 region has the DNA TGTGCCAGTAGCACTGCCCCACGACAAGCTAGCAATCAGCCCCAGCATTTT. Residues: CASSTAPRQASNQPQHF.

The rearrangement joins TRBV13 to TRBJ1-2; weak D call: TRBD1 (6 bases). This CDR3 has 14 amino acids. Trimming took 4 bases from V and 8 from J, leaving 17 bases between them. Germline loops: CDR1 PRHDT, CDR2 FYEKMQ (reference sequence). CDR3 region: CASSSRPQGQGYTF. The CDR3 nucleotides are TGTGCCAGCAGCTCCCGCCCTCAGGGGCAGGGCTACACCTTC.

V gene TRBV28 combines with J gene TRBJ2-3; the D gene is possibly TRBD2 (6 bases). V was shortened by 7 bases and J by 1 base, with 12 bases between the two germline ends. Germline V gene lookup returns CDR1 MDHEN and CDR2 SYDVKM. This CDR3 contains 14 residues. The CDR3 region has the DNA TGTGCCAGCAACAACGCGGGACGCACAGATACGCAGTATTTT. The encoded protein is CASNNAGRTDTQYF.

The chain has TRBV7-8 and TRBJ2-7; 12 nucleotides agree with TRBD2. The CDR3 covers 15 residues. The germline CDR1 and CDR2 sequences are SGHVS and FQNEAQ. V lost 6 bases, J lost 2 bases, and 5 bases stayed unmatched. CDR3 residues: CASSLGLAGPYEQYF. CDR3 DNA: TGTGCCAGCAGTCTCGGACTAGCGGGACCCTACGAGCAGTACTTC.

The chain has TRBV30 and TRBJ2-7; 9 nucleotides agree with TRBD1. The CDR3 is 13 residues long. In germline, CDR1 is GTSNPN, CDR2 SVGIG (reference sequence). Unmatched junction bases numbered 5, after V lost 3 bases and J lost 5 bases. The CDR3 region is CAWRDRGEDEQYF. Written as DNA, the CDR3 is TGTGCCTGGAGGGACAGGGGAGAGGACGAGCAGTACTTC.